This TCR beta chain was recovered during a study of graft-versus-host responses after intestinal transplantation. Overall study context: Every recipient underwent anti-thymocyte globulin induction, then tacrolimus and steroids for approximately three years.

The assay was immunoSEQ multiplex PCR, and TCRdb's table has in-frame clones only and misses some. The sample yields more than 65,000 clones, approximately 88% seen once. The CDR3 consists of 11 residues. V was pared by 2 bases and J by 2 bases, with 2 bases between. Per the germline V gene, CDR1 is DFQATT and CDR2 is SNEGSKA (reference sequence). About this clone itself: Its antigen is not identified.

V is TRBV20-1 and J is TRBJ2-3; D gene unclear. Here the sequenced sample was unstimulated CD4+ T cells sorted from spleen or lymph node cells, taken before intestinal transplant. The TCR was taken from a human donor who received an intestinal transplant. In DNA, the CDR3 is TGCAGTGCTAGATACACAGATACGCAGTATTTT. Its protein is CSARYTDTQYF.